This T cell receptor beta chain was obtained from a study of CD8+CD57+ T cells in acquired aplastic anemia. Study in general: Across the sorted CD4+ and CD8+ cells, DNA amounts averaged roughly 3.5 ug.

Both TCR beta VDJ combination and CDR3 sequence profiling were carried out. Genomic DNA was the template for this profiling. TCRdb re-called the reads through MiXCR, storing one row per CDR3 protein. This table has approximately 57,000 distinct CDR3 sequences, around 50% appearing once. This clonotype was recorded only once. As yet, its antigen is unknown. Study-wide findings and caveats: Controls did not differ significantly from patients in CD8+ Simpson's diversity.

Patients picked for sequencing had shown CD8+CD57+ cell expansion detected by flow cytometry. In all patients, the disease was severe acquired aplastic anemia. Among the patients, none had received any therapy at the time of blood sampling. The CDR3 is 15 residues long. V was trimmed by 1 base and J by 4 bases, leaving 8 bases between them. From germline, CDR1 is LNHDA and CDR2 SQIVND (reference sequence). The V call is TRBV19, the J call TRBJ2-6; no definite D call. This TCR was recovered from a human donor with aplastic anemia. The sample comprised sorted CD4+, CD8+, or CD8+CD57+ T cells (not recorded which) from PBMCs. In DNA form, the CDR3 reads TGTGCCAGTAGTATAGGCCAACCCGGGGCCAACGTCCTGACTTTC. It translates to CASSIGQPGANVLTF.